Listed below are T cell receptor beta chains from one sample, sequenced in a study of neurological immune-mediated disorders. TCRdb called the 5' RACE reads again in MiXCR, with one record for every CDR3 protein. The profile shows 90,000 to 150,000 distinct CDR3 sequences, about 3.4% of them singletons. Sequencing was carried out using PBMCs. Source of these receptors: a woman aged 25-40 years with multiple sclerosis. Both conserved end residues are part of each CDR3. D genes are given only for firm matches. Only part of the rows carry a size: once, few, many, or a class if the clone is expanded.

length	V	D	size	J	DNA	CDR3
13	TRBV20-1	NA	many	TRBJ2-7	TGCAGTGCTAGGGACAGCTTAACCTACGAGCAGTACTTC	CSARDSLTYEQYF
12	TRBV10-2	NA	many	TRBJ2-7	TGCGCCAGCAGTGAGCCCTCAGGGAGTCGGTACTTC	CASSEPSGSRYF
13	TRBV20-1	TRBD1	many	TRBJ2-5	TGCAGTGCTCCACAGGGGGCGGGAGAGACCCAGTACTTC	CSAPQGAGETQYF
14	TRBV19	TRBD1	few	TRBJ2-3	TGTGCCAGTAGTATGGTGGGACAGGACAGACAGCAGTATTTT	CASSMVGQDRQQYF
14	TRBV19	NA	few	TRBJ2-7	TGTGCCAGTAGTATGTCCTGGGGAGAGTACGAGCAGTACTTC	CASSMSWGEYEQYF
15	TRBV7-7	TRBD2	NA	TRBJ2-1	TGTGCCAGCAGCTTAGGGTTCGGCGCGGGGGGAGAGCAGTTCTTC	CASSLGFGAGGEQFF
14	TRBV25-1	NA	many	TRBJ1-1	TGTGCCAGCAGGGGGTATGGTCAGTTCACTGAAGCTTTCTTT	CASRGYGQFTEAFF
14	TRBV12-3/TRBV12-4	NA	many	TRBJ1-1	TGTGCCAGCAGTTTCTGGGGGCTGAACACTGAAGCTTTCTTT	CASSFWGLNTEAFF
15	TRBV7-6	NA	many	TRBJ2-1	TGTGCCAGCAGCTTAGTCGCGGTGACCTACAATGAGCAGTTCTTC	CASSLVAVTYNEQFF
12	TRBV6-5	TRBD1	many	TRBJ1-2	TGTGCCAGCCGTCAGGGGGCTAGGGGCTACACCTTC	CASRQGARGYTF
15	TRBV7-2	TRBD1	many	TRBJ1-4	TGTGCCAGCAGCTTAGATAGGACAGGGGGAGAAAAACTGTTTTTT	CASSLDRTGGEKLFF
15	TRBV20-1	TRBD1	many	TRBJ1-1	TGCAGTGCTAGTAGTACAGGGGGAACGAACACTGAAGCTTTCTTT	CSASSTGGTNTEAFF
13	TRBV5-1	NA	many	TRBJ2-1	TGCGCCAGCAGCTGGAACTCCTACAATGAGCAGTTCTTC	CASSWNSYNEQFF
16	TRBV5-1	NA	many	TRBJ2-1	TGCGCCAGCAGCTTCAGGGGGGGAAGCTCCTACAATGAGCAGTTCTTC	CASSFRGGSSYNEQFF
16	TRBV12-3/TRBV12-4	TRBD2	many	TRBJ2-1	TGTGCCAGCACCCCGGTAGGACCTACTAGCGGCAACGAGCAGTTCTTC	CASTPVGPTSGNEQFF
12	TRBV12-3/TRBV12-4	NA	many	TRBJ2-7	TGTGCCAGCAGCCAGACTTTCTACGAGCAGTACTTC	CASSQTFYEQYF
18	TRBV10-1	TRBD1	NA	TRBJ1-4	TGCGCCAGCAGACGAATCCGGGACAGGGCCCCGTTGGAAGAAAAACTGTTTTTT	CASRRIRDRAPLEEKLFF
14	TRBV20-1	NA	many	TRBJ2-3	TGCAGTGCTACTCCCGGGACCGCTGGAGATACGCAGTATTTT	CSATPGTAGDTQYF
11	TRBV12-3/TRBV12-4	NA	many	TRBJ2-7	TGTGCCAGCAGTTGGGACCGCCGGGTGTACTTC	CASSWDRRVYF
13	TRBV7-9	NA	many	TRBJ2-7	TGTGCCAGCAGCTTAGTAGTCGGACTCGGGCAGTACTTC	CASSLVVGLGQYF
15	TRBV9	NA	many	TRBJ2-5	TGTGCCAGCAGCGTAGGAACCGGGGCCCAAGAGACCCAGTACTTC	CASSVGTGAQETQYF
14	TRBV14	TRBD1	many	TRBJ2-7	TGTGCCAGCAGACCCGGGACAGGGGTCTACGAGCAGTACTTC	CASRPGTGVYEQYF
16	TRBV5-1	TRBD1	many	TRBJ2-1	TGCGCCAGCAGCTTGGAGGACAGGGCAACCTACAATGAGCAGTTCTTC	CASSLEDRATYNEQFF
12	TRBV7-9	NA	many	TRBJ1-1	TGTGCCAGCAGCCCGGACAGTCCTGAAGCTTTCTTT	CASSPDSPEAFF
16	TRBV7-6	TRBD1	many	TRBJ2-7	TGTGCCAGCAGCTTGGTCCCGGGACAGGGTATCTACGAGCAGTACTTC	CASSLVPGQGIYEQYF
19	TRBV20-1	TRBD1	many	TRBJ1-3	TGCAGTGCTAGGGTACGGGGTGTCCTGGGGACAGGGAGACGAAACACCATATATTTT	CSARVRGVLGTGRRNTIYF
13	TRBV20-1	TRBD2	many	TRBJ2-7	TGCAGTGCGTGGGCGGGAGTCTCCTACGAGCAGTACTTC	CSAWAGVSYEQYF
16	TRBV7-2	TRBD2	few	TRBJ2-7	TGTGCCAGCAGCTCCTCCGTAGCGGGGGCCGGCTACGAGCAGTACTTC	CASSSSVAGAGYEQYF
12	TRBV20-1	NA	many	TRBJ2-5	TGCAGTGCTAGAGGAGCTAAAGAGACCCAGTACTTC	CSARGAKETQYF
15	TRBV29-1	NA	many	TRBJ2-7	TGCAGCGTTGAAAACGAGGGGGATCGCTCCTACGAGCAGTACTTC	CSVENEGDRSYEQYF
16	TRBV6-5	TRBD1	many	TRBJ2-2	TGTGCCAGCAGTTATGGGACAGTGATCTTGGTCGGGGAGCTGTTTTTT	CASSYGTVILVGELFF